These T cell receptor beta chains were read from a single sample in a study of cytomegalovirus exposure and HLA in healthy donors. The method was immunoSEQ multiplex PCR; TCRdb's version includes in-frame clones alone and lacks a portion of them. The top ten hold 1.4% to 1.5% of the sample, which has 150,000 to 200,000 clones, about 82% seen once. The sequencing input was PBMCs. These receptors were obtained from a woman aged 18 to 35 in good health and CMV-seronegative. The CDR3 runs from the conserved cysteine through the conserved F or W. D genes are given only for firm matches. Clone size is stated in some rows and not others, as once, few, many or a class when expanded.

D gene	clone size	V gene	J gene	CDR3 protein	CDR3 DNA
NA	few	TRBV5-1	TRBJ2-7	CASSLDDGGVWYF	TGCGCCAGCAGCCTCGACGATGGAGGTGTGTGGTACTTC
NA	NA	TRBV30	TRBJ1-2	CAEGEFGYTF	TGTGCCGAGGGGGAGTTTGGCTACACCTTC
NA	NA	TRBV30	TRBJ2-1	CAWSAWQLDDEQFF	TGTGCCTGGAGTGCCTGGCAACTAGACGATGAGCAGTTCTTC
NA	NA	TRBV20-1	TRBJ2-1	CSARESNEQFF	TGCAGTGCTAGAGAGAGCAATGAGCAGTTCTTC
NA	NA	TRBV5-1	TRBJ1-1	CASSLGFATSGPNTEAFF	TGCGCCAGCAGCTTGGGCTTTGCGACCTCTGGGCCGAACACTGAAGCTTTCTTT
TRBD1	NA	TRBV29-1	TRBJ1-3	CSVEDRVGNTIYF	TGCAGCGTAGAAGACAGGGTTGGAAACACCATATATTTT
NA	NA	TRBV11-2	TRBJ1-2	CASSLINTGTDGYTF	TGTGCCAGCAGCTTGATAAATACAGGGACGGATGGCTACACCTTC
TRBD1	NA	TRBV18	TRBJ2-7	CASSPGTGFEQYF	TGTGCCAGCTCGCCCGGGACAGGGTTCGAGCAGTACTTC
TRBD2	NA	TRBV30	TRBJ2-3	CAWLVGLAGTDTQYF	TGTGCCTGGCTGGTCGGACTAGCGGGGACAGATACGCAGTATTTT
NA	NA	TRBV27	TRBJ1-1	CASSLFFLGGGEAFF	TGTGCCAGCAGTTTATTTTTTTTAGGGGGAGGGGAAGCTTTCTTT
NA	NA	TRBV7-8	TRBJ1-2	CASSSRELDYGYTF	TGTGCCAGCAGCTCGCGGGAACTGGACTATGGCTACACCTTC
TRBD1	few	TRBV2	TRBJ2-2	CASSEQGAPNTGELFF	TGTGCCAGCAGTGAACAGGGGGCCCCTAACACCGGGGAGCTGTTTTTT
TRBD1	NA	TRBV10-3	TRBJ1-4	CAIRKTGEGEKLFF	TGTGCCATCAGGAAGACAGGGGAGGGTGAAAAACTGTTTTTT
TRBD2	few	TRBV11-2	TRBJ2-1	CASSPGLAGGLRSYNEQFF	TGTGCCAGCAGCCCCGGACTAGCGGGGGGGCTTAGATCCTACAATGAGCAGTTCTTC
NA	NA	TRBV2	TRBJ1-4	CASSEDSGTPKGEKLFF	TGTGCCAGCAGTGAAGACTCCGGGACACCAAAGGGAGAAAAACTGTTTTTT
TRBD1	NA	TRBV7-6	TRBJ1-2	CASSLVQGEAGYTF	TGTGCCAGCAGCTTAGTACAGGGGGAGGCTGGCTACACCTTC
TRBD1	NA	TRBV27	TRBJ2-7	CASSRQGAGEQYF	TGTGCCAGCAGTCGGCAGGGGGCCGGCGAGCAGTACTTC
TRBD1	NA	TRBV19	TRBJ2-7	CASSRGQVNYEQYF	TGTGCCAGTAGCCGGGGACAGGTTAACTACGAGCAGTACTTC
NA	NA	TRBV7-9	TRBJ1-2	CASSPRGAQGGYGYTF	TGTGCCAGCAGCCCCCGAGGGGCCCAAGGGGGCTATGGCTACACCTTC
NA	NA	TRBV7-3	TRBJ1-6	CASSPHHKRSYNSPLHF	TGTGCCAGCAGTCCACACCATAAACGCTCCTATAATTCACCCCTCCACTTT
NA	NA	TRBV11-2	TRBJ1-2	CASSLGKGRTVSNYGYTF	TGTGCCAGCAGCTTAGGGAAGGGACGGACAGTATCTAACTATGGCTACACCTTC
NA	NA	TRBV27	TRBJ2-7	CASSFTGEQYF	TGTGCCAGCAGTTTTACAGGGGAGCAGTACTTC
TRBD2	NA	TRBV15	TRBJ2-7	CATSGSGLADAYEQYF	TGTGCCACCAGCGGCTCGGGACTAGCGGATGCCTACGAGCAGTACTTC
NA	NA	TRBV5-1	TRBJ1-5	CASSPTGDIYQPQHF	TGCGCCAGCAGCCCAACCGGTGACATATATCAGCCCCAGCATTTT
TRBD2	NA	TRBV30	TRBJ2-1	CAWSFQAGGPRDEQFF	TGTGCCTGGAGTTTCCAAGCGGGAGGGCCTCGGGATGAGCAGTTCTTC
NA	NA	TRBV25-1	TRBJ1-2	CASSEDQFYGYTF	TGTGCCAGCAGTGAAGATCAGTTTTATGGCTACACCTTC
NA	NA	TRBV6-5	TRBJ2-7	CASSGSYEQYF	TGTGCCAGCAGTGGCAGCTACGAGCAGTACTTC
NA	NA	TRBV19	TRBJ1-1	CASSQQGNTEAFF	TGTGCCAGTAGTCAACAGGGGAACACTGAAGCTTTCTTT
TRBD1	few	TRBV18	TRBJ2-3	CASSPPTGTDLSTDTQYF	TGTGCCAGCTCACCCCCGACAGGGACAGACTTAAGCACAGATACGCAGTATTTT
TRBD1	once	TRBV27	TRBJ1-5	CASSFGQGSNQPQHF	TGTGCCAGCAGTTTCGGACAGGGTTCGAATCAGCCCCAGCATTTT
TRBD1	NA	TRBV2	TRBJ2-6	CASTLDRGAGANVLTF	TGTGCCAGCACCTTGGACAGGGGGGCTGGGGCCAACGTCCTGACTTTC
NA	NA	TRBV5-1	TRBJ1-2	CASSLAIGNGYTF	TGCGCCAGCAGCTTGGCTATCGGTAATGGCTACACCTTC
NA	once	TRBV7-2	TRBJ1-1	CASSLAWGHIEAFF	TGTGCCAGCAGCTTAGCATGGGGACACATTGAAGCTTTCTTT
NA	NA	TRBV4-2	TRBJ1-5	CASSPTWALNQPQHF	TGTGCCAGCAGCCCTACCTGGGCACTCAATCAGCCCCAGCATTTT